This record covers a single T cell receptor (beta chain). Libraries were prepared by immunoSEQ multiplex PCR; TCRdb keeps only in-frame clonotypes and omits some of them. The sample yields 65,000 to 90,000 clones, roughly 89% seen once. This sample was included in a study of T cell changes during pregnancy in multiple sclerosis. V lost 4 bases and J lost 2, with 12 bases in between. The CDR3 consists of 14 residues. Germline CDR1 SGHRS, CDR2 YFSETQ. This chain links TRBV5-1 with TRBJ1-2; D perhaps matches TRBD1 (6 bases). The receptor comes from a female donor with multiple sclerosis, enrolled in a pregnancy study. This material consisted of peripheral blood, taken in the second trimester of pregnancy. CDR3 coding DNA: TGCGCCAGCAGCGCAACAGGGATCAACTATGGCTACACCTTC. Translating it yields CASSATGINYGYTF.